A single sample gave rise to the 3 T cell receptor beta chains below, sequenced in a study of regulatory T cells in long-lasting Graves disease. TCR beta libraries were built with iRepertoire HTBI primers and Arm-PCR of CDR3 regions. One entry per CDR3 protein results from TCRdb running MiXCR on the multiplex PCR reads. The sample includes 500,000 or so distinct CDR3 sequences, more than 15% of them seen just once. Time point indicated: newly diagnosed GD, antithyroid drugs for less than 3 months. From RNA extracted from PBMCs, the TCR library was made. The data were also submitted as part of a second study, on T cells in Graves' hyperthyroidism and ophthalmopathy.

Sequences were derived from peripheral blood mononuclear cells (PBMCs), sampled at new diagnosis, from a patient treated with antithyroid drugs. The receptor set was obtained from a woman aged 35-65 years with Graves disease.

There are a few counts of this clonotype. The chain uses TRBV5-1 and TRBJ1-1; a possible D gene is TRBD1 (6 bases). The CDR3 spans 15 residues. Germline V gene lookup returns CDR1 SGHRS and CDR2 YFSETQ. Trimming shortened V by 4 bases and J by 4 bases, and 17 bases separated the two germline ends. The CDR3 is CASSQGTSPGTEAFF. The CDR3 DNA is TGCGCCAGCAGCCAGGGGACCTCCCCGGGCACTGAAGCTTTCTTT.

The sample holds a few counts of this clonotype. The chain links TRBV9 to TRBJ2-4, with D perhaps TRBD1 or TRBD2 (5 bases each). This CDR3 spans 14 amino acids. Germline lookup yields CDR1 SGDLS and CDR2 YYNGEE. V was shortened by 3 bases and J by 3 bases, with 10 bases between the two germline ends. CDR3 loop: CASSGGTDKNIQYF. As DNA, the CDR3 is TGTGCCAGCAGCGGGGGGACCGACAAAAACATTCAGTACTTC.

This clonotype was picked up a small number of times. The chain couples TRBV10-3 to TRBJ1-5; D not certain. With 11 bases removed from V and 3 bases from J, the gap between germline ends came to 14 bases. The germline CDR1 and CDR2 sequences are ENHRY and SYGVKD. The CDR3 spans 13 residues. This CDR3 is CAFLTSINQPQHF. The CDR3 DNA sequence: TGTGCCTTCCTGACGAGTATCAATCAGCCCCAGCATTTT.